Described below is a single T cell receptor (beta chain) sequence and its context. These data belong to a study of T-cell memory formation after mild COVID-19. CDR3 length: 14 amino acids. Trimming stripped 2 bases from V and 10 bases from J, with 12 bases between. From germline, CDR1 is MNHNY and CDR2 SVGAGI (reference sequence). TCRdb fed the 5' RACE reads into MiXCR, producing one record per CDR3 protein. The sample contains around 390,000 distinct CDR3 sequences, 16% of which appear only once. This TCR was recovered from a young man who had mild COVID-19 (a few samples of this study predate the infection). Cell type and time point are not known. Input material: PBMCs or a T cell subset sorted from them (not recorded which). The genes are TRBV6-6 and TRBJ1-6, with no clear D. The CDR3 DNA sequence: TGTGCCAGCAGTTACGGAGGTGGGTGGTCACCCCTCCACTTT. It codes for CASSYGGGWSPLHF.